The rows below give T cell receptor beta chains drawn from one sample of a study of glioma-infiltrating T cells after dendritic cell vaccination. The table came from immunoSEQ multiplex PCR; TCRdb's copy has only in-frame clones and leaves some out. The profile shows tens of thousands of clones, around 83% of them singletons. Sequenced material: blood, taken after dendritic cell vaccination. The receptors were gathered from a human donor with glioblastoma. Both conserved end residues are trimmed from each CDR3.

v_call	j_call	cdr3_aa
TRBV7-6	TRBJ1-2	ASSPQGFGYT
TRBV12-5	TRBJ2-3	ASGFKAGARTDTQY
TRBV18	TRBJ1-6	ASSNPPGSSSPLH
TRBV10-3	TRBJ1-1	AISESDREGTEAF
TRBV30	TRBJ1-2	AGIGAINYGYT
TRBV5-4	TRBJ2-5	ASSPRGGDPETQY
TRBV29-1	TRBJ1-1	SVSVPHRGLLGGAEAF
TRBV5-1	TRBJ1-4	ASSYRTGGNEKLF
TRBV5-1	TRBJ2-5	ASSSSGGAGETQY
TRBV7-8	TRBJ1-5	ASSSWRGTGDQPQH
TRBV5-1	TRBJ2-6	ASSFASGGAGANVLT
TRBV5-5	TRBJ1-2	ASRLADASGYT
TRBV19	TRBJ2-2	ASSIDRVGDRSYTGELF
TRBV7-2	TRBJ1-2	ASSFTGKNGGYT
TRBV5-1	TRBJ1-4	ASSLAYRQGEKLF
TRBV30	TRBJ1-1	AWNRVNTEAF
TRBV11-3	TRBJ1-4	ASSTDTHEKLF
TRBV27	TRBJ1-2	ASSLSGGQGLWYGYT
TRBV5-4	TRBJ1-1	ASSRETGTGEAF
TRBV27	TRBJ1-5	ASSLSGRSNQPQH
TRBV27	TRBJ1-5	ASSFIETGGRIYQPQH
TRBV5-1	TRBJ1-2	ASSLDRGLMVYGYT
TRBV11-3	TRBJ2-2	ASSFGTSGGTGELF
TRBV4-1	TRBJ1-2	ASSLSGANYGYT
TRBV29-1	TRBJ2-5	SVDSELTGVETQY
TRBV18	TRBJ2-3	ASSQLAGLPLDTQY
TRBV4-2	TRBJ2-5	ASRRTEQETQY
TRBV29-1	TRBJ1-1	SVGRQNTEAF
TRBV6-5	TRBJ1-2	ASSYAGDYGYT
TRBV9	TRBJ2-3	ASSDIFGGTDTQY
TRBV27	TRBJ1-4	ASSSHTDSGRVDEKLF
TRBV7-9	TRBJ2-7	ASSPRTGGGGEQY
TRBV29-1	TRBJ2-3	SVEGRQGMSTDTQY
TRBV11-2	TRBJ1-3	ASSLEQTTGNTIY
TRBV4-1	TRBJ1-1	ASSPGQGSPEAF
TRBV29-1	TRBJ2-5	SVDERLQETQY
TRBV5-1	TRBJ2-7	ASRGGGNEQY
TRBV6-5	TRBJ2-1	ASSYPPTGLGEQF
TRBV4-2	TRBJ1-5	ASSQSTGSNQPQH
TRBV7-2	TRBJ1-5	ASNRAGRGQPQH
TRBV27	TRBJ2-1	ASSRRDTNNEQF
TRBV27	TRBJ2-5	ASSSGGYEETQY
TRBV6-5	TRBJ2-1	ASSYSSGGTNNEQF
TRBV11-3	TRBJ2-2	ASSLDVSHGYTGELF
TRBV7-6	TRBJ2-5	ASTTSGGGGGETQY
TRBV27	TRBJ2-5	ASSQATGTTQY
TRBV7-2	TRBJ2-5	ASSLVSTRQETQY
TRBV19	TRBJ1-2	ASSIFPRTVNYGYT
TRBV29-1	TRBJ2-5	SVRGGQETQY